This T cell receptor (beta chain) was sequenced for a study of blood T cell repertoires in COVID-19. As for the study in general: Samples taken during acute and convalescent COVID-19 were collected in the United States, Italy and Spain.

TCRdb's table, derived via immunoSEQ multiplex PCR, lists solely in-frame clones and lacks some. The profile shows roughly 100,000 clones, about nine tenths of them singletons. The CDR3 has 18 residues. Trimming removed 5 bases from V and 5 bases from J, with 27 bases in between. CDR1 is SEHNR and CDR2 is FQNEAQ in the germline V gene (reference sequence). The source of this sequence is a man younger than 35 with COVID-19, enrolled during active disease. The chain uses TRBV7-9 and TRBJ2-5, with D tentatively TRBD1 (6 bases). Input material: peripheral blood. The CDR3 DNA reads as TGTGCCAGCAGCCTCCCGGTGGGGAACAGGGTCTTGGGTGAGACCCAGTACTTC. It codes for CASSLPVGNRVLGETQYF. Supplemented by reference TRBV7-9 and TRBJ2-5, the full variable domain reads DTGVSQNPRHKITKRGQNVTFRCDPISEHNRLYWYRQTLGQGPEFLTYFQNEAQLEKSRLLSDRFSAERPKGSFSTLEIQRTEQGDSAMYLCASSLPVGNRVLGETQYFGPGTRLLVL.